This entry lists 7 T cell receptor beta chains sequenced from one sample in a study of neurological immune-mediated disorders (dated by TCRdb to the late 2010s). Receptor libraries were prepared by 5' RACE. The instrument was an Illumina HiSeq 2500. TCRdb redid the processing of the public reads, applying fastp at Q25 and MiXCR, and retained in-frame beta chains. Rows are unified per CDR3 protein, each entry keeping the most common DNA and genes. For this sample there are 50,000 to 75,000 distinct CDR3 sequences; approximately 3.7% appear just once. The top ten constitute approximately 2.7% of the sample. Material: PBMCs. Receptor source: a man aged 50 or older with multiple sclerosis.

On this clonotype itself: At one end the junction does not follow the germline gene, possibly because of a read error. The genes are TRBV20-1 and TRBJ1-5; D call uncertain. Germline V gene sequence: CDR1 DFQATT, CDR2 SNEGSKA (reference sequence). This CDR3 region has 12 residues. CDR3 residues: CSARMGLQPQNF. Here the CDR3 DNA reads TGCAGTGCTAGAATGGGGTTACAGCCCCAGAATTTT.

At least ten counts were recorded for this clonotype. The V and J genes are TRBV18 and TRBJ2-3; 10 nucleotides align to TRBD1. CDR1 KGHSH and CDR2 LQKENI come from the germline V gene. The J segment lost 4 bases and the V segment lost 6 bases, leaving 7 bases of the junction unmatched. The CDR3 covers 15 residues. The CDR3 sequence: CASSRQGANADTQYF. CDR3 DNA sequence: TGTGCCAGCTCTCGACAGGGGGCTAACGCAGATACGCAGTATTTT. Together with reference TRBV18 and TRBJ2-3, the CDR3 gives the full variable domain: NAGVMQNPRHLVRRRGQEARLRCSPMKGHSHVYWYRQLPEEGLKFMVYLQKENIIDESGMPKERFSAEFPKEGPSILRIQQVVRGDSAAYFCASSRQGANADTQYFGPGTRLTVL.

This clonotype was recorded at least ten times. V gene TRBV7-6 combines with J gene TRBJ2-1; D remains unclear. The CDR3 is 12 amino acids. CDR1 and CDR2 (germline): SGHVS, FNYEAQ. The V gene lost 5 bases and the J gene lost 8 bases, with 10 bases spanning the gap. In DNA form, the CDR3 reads TGTGCCAGCAGCCCGCCTGAGGATGAGCAGTTCTTC. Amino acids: CASSPPEDEQFF.

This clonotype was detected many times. The CDR3 protein is CASSRGGNYGYTF. The CDR3 region has the DNA TGTGCCAGCAGCCGCGGGGGGAACTATGGCTACACCTTC. The chain is built from TRBV7-3 and TRBJ1-2, with D maybe TRBD1 (5 bases). Trimming shortened V by 5 bases and J by 2 bases, and 9 bases separated the two germline ends. The CDR3 loop spans 13 amino acids. The germline V gene has CDR1 SGHTA and CDR2 FQGTGA.

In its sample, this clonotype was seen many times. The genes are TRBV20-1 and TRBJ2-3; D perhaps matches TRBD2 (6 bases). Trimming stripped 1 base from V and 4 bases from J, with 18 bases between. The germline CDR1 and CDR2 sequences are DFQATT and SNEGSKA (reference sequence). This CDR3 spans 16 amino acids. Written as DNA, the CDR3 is TGCAGTGCTAGAGTACCAGGTCGGGGGTCGGCAGATACGCAGTATTTT. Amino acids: CSARVPGRGSADTQYF.

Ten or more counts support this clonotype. CDR3 in amino acids: CASSKNTGELFF. The CDR3 DNA is TGCGCCAGCAGCAAGAACACCGGGGAGCTGTTTTTT. V and J are TRBV5-1 and TRBJ2-2, with D unclear. The CDR3 runs 12 residues. V dropped 4 bases and J dropped 1 base, with 2 bases sitting between them. Germline CDR1 is SGHRS and CDR2 is YFSETQ.

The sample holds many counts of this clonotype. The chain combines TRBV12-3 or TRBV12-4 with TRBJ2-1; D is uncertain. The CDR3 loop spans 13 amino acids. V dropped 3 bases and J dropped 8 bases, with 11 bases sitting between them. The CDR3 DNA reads TGTGCCAGCAGTTTCGTTTGGTTCGATGAGCAGTTCTTC. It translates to CASSFVWFDEQFF.